This T cell receptor (beta chain) was observed in a study of T cell changes during pregnancy in multiple sclerosis. Germline V gives CDR1 SGHTA, CDR2 FQGNSA. Germline trimming cut 4 bases from V and 1 base from J; bases unmatched to any gene: 7. The CDR3 is made up of 16 amino acids. Sequenced by immunoSEQ multiplex PCR; TCRdb stores in-frame clones only, minus some. The sample has tens of thousands of clones, just over 90% seen once; the top ten hold around 3%. The chain carries TRBV7-2 and TRBJ1-5, with TRBD1 matching 7 bases. The source of this sequence is a female donor with multiple sclerosis, enrolled in a pregnancy study. Sample: peripheral blood, taken before pregnancy. In nucleotides, the CDR3 is TGTGCCAGCAGCTCAGCCGGGACAGCAAGCAATCAGCCCCAGCATTTT. Translation: CASSSAGTASNQPQHF. The whole variable domain, remainder taken from reference TRBV7-2 and TRBJ1-5, is GAGVSQSPSNKVTEKGKDVELRCDPISGHTALYWYRQSLGQGLEFLIYFQGNSAPDKSGLPSDRFSAERTGGSVSTLTIQRTQQEDSAVYLCASSSAGTASNQPQHFGDGTRLSIL.